This section outlines one TCR beta chain sequence together with its context. How the authors handled the data: Amplification of reference gene primers provided the estimated nucleated cell counts. The protocol was immunoSEQ multiplex PCR, while the TCRdb copy is restricted to in-frame clones and leaves out a portion. V and J calls and clone size are copied from that table; D and trimming were computed from the DNA. Of approximately 240,000 clones in the sample, around 80% were seen once. The CDR3 spans 15 residues. Germline CDR1 reads SGHVS; CDR2 reads FNYEAQ. Trimming took 5 bases from V and 0 from J, leaving 11 bases between them. The data derive from a study of blood T cell repertoires in COVID-19. Background on the study: From the United States, Italy and Spain came samples of acute and convalescent COVID-19. From T cells, B-cell-depleted T cells, or PBMCs came the material, which was cDNA or gDNA.

Enrolment of Seattle patients took place during active infection, and they were followed longitudinally. The chain uses TRBV7-6 and TRBJ1-3; weak D call: TRBD1 (5 bases). This sequence was found in a woman in her 30s with COVID-19, enrolled during active disease. The sample comprised peripheral blood. Here the CDR3 DNA reads TGTGCCAGCAGCACCCGCGACAGCTCTGGAAACACCATATATTTT. Translating it yields CASSTRDSSGNTIYF.